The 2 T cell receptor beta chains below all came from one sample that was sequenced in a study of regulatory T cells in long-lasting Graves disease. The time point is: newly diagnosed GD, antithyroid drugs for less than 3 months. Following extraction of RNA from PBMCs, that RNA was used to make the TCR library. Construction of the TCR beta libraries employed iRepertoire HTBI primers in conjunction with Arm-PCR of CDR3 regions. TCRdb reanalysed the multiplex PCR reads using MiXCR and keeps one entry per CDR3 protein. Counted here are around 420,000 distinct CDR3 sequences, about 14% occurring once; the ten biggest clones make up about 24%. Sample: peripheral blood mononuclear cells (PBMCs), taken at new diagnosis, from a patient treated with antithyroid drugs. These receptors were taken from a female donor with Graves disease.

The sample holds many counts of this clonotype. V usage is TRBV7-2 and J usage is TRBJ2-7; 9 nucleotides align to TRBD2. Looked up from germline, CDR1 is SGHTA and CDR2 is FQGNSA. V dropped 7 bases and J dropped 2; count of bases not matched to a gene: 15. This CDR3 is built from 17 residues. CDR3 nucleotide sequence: TGTGCCAGCAACCTTTTAGCAGGGCGGGAGGGCACCTACGAGCAGTACTTC. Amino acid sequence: CASNLLAGREGTYEQYF.

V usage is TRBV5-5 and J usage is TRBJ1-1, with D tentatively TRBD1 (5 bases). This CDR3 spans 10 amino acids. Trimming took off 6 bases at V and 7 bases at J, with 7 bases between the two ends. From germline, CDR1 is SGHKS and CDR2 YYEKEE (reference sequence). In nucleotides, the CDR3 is TGTGCCAGCATAGGGGTTGAAGCTTTCTTT. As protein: CASIGVEAFF. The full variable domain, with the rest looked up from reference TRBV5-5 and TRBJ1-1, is DAGVTQSPTHLIKTRGQQVTLRCSPISGHKSVSWYQQVLGQGPQFIFQYYEKEERGRGNFPDRFSARQFPNYSSELNVNALLLGDSALYLCASIGVEAFFGQGTRLTVV.